The clone carrying this TCR beta chain was recorded a few times. The entry originates in a study of blood T cells in healthy people across ages. Germline CDR1 reads PRHDT; CDR2 reads FYEKMQ (reference sequence). This CDR3 has 16 amino acids. Losses at the gene ends were 5 bases for V and 10 bases for J; bases not matched to a gene: 11. PCR was performed a second time for about 6 to 12 cycles using a sample-barcoded 5' primer and a J-beta primer mix. Unique molecular identifiers of 12 random nucleotides labeled each cDNA. One entry per CDR3 protein, called by TCRdb with MiXCR from the 5' RACE reads. Of roughly 1,700,000 distinct CDR3 sequences listed, approximately 30% are singletons. Per sample, a minimum of 6.5 million PBMCs were isolated.

This receptor was identified in a woman aged 30 to 39 in good health. The specimen was blood. This chain connects TRBV13 to TRBJ2-1, with 13 bases that match TRBD2. Written as DNA, the CDR3 is TGTGCCAGCAGCCCGACGGGACTAGCGGGGACCCGGGAGCAGTTCTTC. It codes for CASSPTGLAGTREQFF.